The present T cell receptor (beta chain) was sequenced within a study of blood T cell repertoires in COVID-19. Among Cohort 3 donors, those recovered had two negative PCRs, clearance, or symptom resolution. The assay was immunoSEQ multiplex PCR, and TCRdb's table has in-frame clones only and misses some. This sample has about 190,000 clones, with approximately 84% found just once. Trimming took 6 bases from V and 0 from J, leaving 9 bases between them. The CDR3 covers 13 residues. CDR1 is SGHRS and CDR2 is YFSETQ in the germline V gene. Sequencing was performed on PBMCs or T cells enriched from blood (not recorded which). The TCR sequence derives from a woman in her thirties who had recovered from COVID-19. V and J are TRBV5-1 and TRBJ1-1; D gene ambiguous. The chain's CDR3 is CASMLGMNTEAFF. CDR3 coding DNA: TGCGCCAGCATGCTGGGCATGAACACTGAAGCTTTCTTT.